Described below is a single T cell receptor (beta chain) sequence and its context. Unmatched junction bases numbered 12, after V lost 4 bases and J lost 3 bases. The CDR3 loop spans 18 amino acids. The V gene's germline CDR1 is KGHDR and CDR2 SFDVKD. Original processing methods: Amplification of reference gene primers was used by the study to estimate nucleated cell counts. The repertoire was sequenced with immunoSEQ multiplex PCR; TCRdb's copy has only in-frame clones and lacks some. V and J calls and clone size are those listed in that table; D and trimming were worked out from the DNA. The data show approximately 200,000 clones, 84% seen once. This entry comes from a study of blood T cell repertoires in COVID-19. Study details: The United States, Italy and Spain supplied acute and convalescent COVID-19 samples. PBMCs, B-cell-depleted T cells, or T cells provided the cDNA or gDNA that made up the material.

Participants reported their clinical history, and cohort assignment relied on those reports. V gene TRBV24-1 combines with J gene TRBJ1-5; 9 bases are a match to TRBD1. The TCR originated in a man between 60 and 75 years old who had recovered from COVID-19. The sample taken for sequencing was PBMCs or T cells enriched from blood (not recorded which). Here the CDR3 reads CATSDKPGTGSLNQPQHF. The CDR3 region has the DNA TGTGCCACCAGTGACAAACCCGGGACAGGGTCCCTCAATCAGCCCCAGCATTTT.